This is a list of T cell receptor beta chains from one sample in a study of blood T cell repertoires in COVID-19. Measured with immunoSEQ multiplex PCR; TCRdb has only the in-frame clones, and not every one. The top ten clones hold around 1.5% of a sample with 200,000 to 250,000 clones, almost 90% of them seen once. Sequencing was done on a sample of peripheral blood. These receptors came from a man between 18 and 29 years old with active or convalescent COVID-19. The CDR3 runs from the conserved cysteine through the conserved F or W. D genes are given only for firm matches. Size is omitted from some rows. Given values are once, few, many or a class for expanded clones.

16	TRBV7-2	NA	TRBD2	TRBJ2-1	CASSQLAGSSYNEQFF	TGTGCCAGCAGCCAACTAGCGGGTAGCTCCTACAATGAGCAGTTCTTC
13	TRBV30	NA	NA	TRBJ1-2	CAWSVQVGYGYTF	TGTGCCTGGAGTGTACAGGTGGGCTATGGCTACACCTTC
14	TRBV27	NA	NA	TRBJ1-3	CASSFRSGGNTIYF	TGTGCCAGCAGTTTCCGTTCAGGAGGAAACACCATATATTTT
14	TRBV28	few	TRBD1	TRBJ1-2	CASSFSRGRYGYTF	TGTGCCAGCAGTTTTAGCAGGGGGCGCTATGGCTACACCTTC
16	TRBV5-1	NA	TRBD1	TRBJ2-3	CASSSDRAPGTDTQYF	TGCGCCAGCAGCAGTGACAGGGCCCCAGGCACAGATACGCAGTATTTT
13	TRBV18	NA	NA	TRBJ2-7	CASSEPRVGEQYF	TGTGCCAGCTCCGAACCCAGGGTAGGGGAGCAGTACTTC
13	TRBV6-4	NA	NA	TRBJ2-2	CASSDSSTGELFF	TGTGCCAGCAGTGACTCTAGCACCGGGGAGCTGTTTTTT
15	TRBV4-3	NA	NA	TRBJ2-5	CASSQEGARQETQYF	TGCGCCAGCAGCCAGGAGGGGGCCCGCCAAGAGACCCAGTACTTC
16	TRBV7-2	NA	NA	TRBJ1-3	CASSVRPNLWQNTIYF	TGTGCCAGCAGCGTCAGGCCGAACCTCTGGCAAAACACCATATATTTT
11	TRBV12-5	once	TRBD1	TRBJ1-2	CASGSGQGATF	TGTGCTAGTGGCTCGGGACAGGGCGCCACCTTC
13	TRBV3-1/TRBV3-2	NA	NA	TRBJ2-1	CASSQVRANEQFF	TGTGCCAGCAGCCAAGTCCGAGCGAATGAGCAGTTCTTC
15	TRBV4-3	NA	TRBD1	TRBJ2-1	CASSTDRGRYNEQFF	TGCGCCAGCAGCACGGACAGGGGCCGATACAATGAGCAGTTCTTC
16	TRBV2	NA	NA	TRBJ1-2	CASSEIRTPANYGYTF	TGTGCCAGCAGTGAGATCAGGACACCGGCTAACTATGGCTACACCTTC
14	TRBV30	NA	NA	TRBJ1-3	CASTLGAKGNTIYF	TGTGCCTCAACTTTGGGGGCGAAGGGAAACACCATATATTTT
13	TRBV5-1	NA	NA	TRBJ2-3	CASSSGGTSSGYF	TGCGCCAGCAGCTCAGGAGGGACTTCCTCGGGGTATTTT
13	TRBV12-3/TRBV12-4	NA	NA	TRBJ2-5	CASSLRQGETQYF	TGTGCCAGCAGTTTAAGGCAGGGGGAGACCCAGTACTTC
15	TRBV9	NA	NA	TRBJ1-1	CASSVGRGWNTEAFF	TGTGCCAGCAGCGTAGGAAGAGGGTGGAACACTGAAGCTTTCTTT
16	TRBV10-3	NA	TRBD1	TRBJ1-3	CAISEGQGSSGNTIYF	TGTGCCATCAGTGAGGGACAGGGGAGCTCTGGAAACACCATATATTTT
14	TRBV25-1	NA	NA	TRBJ2-2	CASSPRTAPGELFF	TGTGCCAGCAGTCCTCGGACAGCACCGGGGGAGCTGTTTTTT
16	TRBV19	NA	NA	TRBJ2-7	CASSIRRAGATYEQYF	TGTGCCAGTAGTATCCGTCGGGCAGGGGCTACCTACGAGCAGTACTTC
14	TRBV5-1	NA	NA	TRBJ1-2	CASSLGRGDRGYTF	TGCGCCAGCAGCTTGGGTAGGGGTGACAGGGGCTACACCTTC
11	TRBV6-5	NA	NA	TRBJ1-1	CASRGDREAFF	TGTGCCAGCCGGGGGGACCGCGAAGCTTTCTTT
14	TRBV30	NA	TRBD1	TRBJ1-6	CAWRPDRGLSPLHF	TGTGCCTGGAGACCCGACAGGGGGCTCTCACCCCTCCACTTT
14	TRBV6-5	few	NA	TRBJ1-2	CASSSQLDSYGYTF	TGTGCCAGCAGTTCCCAGCTCGACAGTTACGGCTACACCTTC
13	TRBV7-9	NA	NA	TRBJ1-1	CASSFREGTEAFF	TGTGCCAGCAGCTTTAGGGAGGGCACTGAAGCTTTCTTT
14	TRBV5-1	NA	NA	TRBJ1-2	CASSLAEQNYGYTF	TGCGCCAGCAGCTTGGCCGAACAGAACTATGGCTACACCTTC
15	TRBV5-4	NA	NA	TRBJ2-3	CASSVTGYGTDTQYF	TGTGCCAGCAGCGTTACAGGGTATGGAACAGATACGCAGTATTTT